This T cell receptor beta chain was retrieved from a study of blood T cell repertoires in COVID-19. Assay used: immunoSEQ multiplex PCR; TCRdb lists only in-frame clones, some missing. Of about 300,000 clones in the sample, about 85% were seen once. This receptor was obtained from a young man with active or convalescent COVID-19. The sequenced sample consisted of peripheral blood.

The CDR3, as DNA: TGTGCCAGCAAGCTCGGTTCACCCCTCCACTTT. Its translation: CASKLGSPLHF. This rearrangement joins TRBV12-3 or TRBV12-4 to TRBJ1-6; D not resolved. V lost 7 bases to trimming and J lost 9 bases, with 7 bases between them. The CDR3 contains 11 residues.